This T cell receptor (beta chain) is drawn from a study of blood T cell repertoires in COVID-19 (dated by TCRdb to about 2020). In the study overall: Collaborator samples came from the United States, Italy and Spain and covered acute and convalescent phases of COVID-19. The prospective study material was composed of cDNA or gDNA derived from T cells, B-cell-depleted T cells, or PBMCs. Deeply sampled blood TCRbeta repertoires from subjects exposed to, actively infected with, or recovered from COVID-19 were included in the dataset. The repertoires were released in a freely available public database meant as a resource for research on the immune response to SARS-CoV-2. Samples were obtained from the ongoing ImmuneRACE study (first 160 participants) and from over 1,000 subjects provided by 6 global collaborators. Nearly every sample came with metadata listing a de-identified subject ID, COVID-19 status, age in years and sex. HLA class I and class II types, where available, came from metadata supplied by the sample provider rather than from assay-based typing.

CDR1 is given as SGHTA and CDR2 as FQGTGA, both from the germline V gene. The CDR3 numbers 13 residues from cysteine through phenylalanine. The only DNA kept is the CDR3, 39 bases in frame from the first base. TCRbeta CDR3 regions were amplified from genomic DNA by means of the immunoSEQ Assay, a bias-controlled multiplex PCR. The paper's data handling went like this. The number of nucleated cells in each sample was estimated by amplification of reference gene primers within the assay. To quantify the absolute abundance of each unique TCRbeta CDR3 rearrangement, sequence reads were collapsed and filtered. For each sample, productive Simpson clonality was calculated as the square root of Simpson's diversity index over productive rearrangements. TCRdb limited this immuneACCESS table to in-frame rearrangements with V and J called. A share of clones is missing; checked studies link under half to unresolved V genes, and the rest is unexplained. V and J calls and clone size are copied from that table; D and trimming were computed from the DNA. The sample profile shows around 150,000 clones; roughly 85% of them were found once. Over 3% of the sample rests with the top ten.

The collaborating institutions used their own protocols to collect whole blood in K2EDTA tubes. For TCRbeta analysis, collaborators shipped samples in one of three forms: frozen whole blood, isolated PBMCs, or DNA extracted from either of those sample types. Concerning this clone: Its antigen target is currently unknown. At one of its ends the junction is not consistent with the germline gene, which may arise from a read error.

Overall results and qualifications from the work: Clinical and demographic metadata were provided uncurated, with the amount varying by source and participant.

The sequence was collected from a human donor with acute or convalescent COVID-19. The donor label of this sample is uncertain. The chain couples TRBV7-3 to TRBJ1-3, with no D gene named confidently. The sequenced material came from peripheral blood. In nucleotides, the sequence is TGTGCCAGCAGCTCCTCTTCGGGAAATACCATATATTTT. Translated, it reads CASSSSSGNTIYF.